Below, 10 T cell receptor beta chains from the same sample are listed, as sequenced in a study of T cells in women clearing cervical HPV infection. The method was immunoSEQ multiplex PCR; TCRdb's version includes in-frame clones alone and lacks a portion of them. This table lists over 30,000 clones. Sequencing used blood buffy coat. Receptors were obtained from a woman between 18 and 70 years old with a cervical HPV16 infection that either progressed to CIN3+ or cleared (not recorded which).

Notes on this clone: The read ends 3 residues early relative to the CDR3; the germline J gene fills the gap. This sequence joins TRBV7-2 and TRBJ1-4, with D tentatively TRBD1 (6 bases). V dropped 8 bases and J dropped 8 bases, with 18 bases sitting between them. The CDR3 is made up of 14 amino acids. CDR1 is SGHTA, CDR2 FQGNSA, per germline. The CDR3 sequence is CASRNPGVDEKLFF. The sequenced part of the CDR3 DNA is TGTGCCAGCCGCAATCCAGGGGTAGACGAAAAA. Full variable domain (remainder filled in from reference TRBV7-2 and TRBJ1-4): GAGVSQSPSNKVTEKGKDVELRCDPISGHTALYWYRQSLGQGLEFLIYFQGNSAPDKSGLPSDRFSAERTGGSVSTLTIQRTQQEDSAVYLCASRNPGVDEKLFFGSGTQLSVL.

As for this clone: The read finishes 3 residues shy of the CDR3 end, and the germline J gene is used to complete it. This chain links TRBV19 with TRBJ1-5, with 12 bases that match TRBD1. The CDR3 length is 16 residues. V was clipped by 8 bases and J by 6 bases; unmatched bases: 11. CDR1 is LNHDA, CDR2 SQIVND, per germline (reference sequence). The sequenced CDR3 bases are TGTGCCAGTGGGACAGGGGGCGCGTTCAGCCGTCAGCCC. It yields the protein CASGTGGAFSRQP. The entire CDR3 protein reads CASGTGGAFSRQPQHF.

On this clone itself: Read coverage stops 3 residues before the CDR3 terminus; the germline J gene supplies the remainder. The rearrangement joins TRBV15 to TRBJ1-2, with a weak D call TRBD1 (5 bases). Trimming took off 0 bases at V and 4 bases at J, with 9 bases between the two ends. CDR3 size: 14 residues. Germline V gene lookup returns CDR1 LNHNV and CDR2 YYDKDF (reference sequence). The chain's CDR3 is CATSRDQGVYGYTF. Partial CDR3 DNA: TGTGCCACCAGCAGAGATCAGGGCGTCTATGGC.

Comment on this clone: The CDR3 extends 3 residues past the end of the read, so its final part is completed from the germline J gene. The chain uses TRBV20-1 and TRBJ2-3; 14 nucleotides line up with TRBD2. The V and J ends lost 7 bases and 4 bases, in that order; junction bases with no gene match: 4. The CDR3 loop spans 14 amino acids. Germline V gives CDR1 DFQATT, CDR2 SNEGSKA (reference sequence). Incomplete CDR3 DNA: TGCAGTGTCCCGACTAGCGGGGGGGCAGATACG. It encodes CSVPTSGGADT. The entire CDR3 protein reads CSVPTSGGADTQYF.

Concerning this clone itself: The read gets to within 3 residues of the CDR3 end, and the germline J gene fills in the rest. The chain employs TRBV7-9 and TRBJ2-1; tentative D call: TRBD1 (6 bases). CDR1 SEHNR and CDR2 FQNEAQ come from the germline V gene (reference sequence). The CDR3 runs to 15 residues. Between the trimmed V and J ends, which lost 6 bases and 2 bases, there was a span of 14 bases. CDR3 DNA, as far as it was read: TGTGCCAGCAGGGATATCCGGGACACCTACAATGAG. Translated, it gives CASRDIRDTYNE. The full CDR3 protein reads CASRDIRDTYNEQFF.

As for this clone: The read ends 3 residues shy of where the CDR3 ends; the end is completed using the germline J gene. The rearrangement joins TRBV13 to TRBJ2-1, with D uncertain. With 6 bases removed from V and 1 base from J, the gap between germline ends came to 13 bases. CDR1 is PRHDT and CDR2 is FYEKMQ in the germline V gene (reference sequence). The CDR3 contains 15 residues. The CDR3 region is CASRPTNGSYNEQFF. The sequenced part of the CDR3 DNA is TGTGCCAGCAGACCGACGAACGGGTCCTACAATGAG.

CDR3 amino acids: CASSLQGYDYTF. The sequenced part of the CDR3 DNA is TGTGCCAGCAGCTTACAGGGGTACGAC. The chain links TRBV7-9 to TRBJ1-2; a weak D match, TRBD1 (6 bases). The read terminates 3 residues ahead of where the CDR3 ends, so the germline J gene completes it. This CDR3 spans 12 amino acids. Looked up from germline, CDR1 is SEHNR and CDR2 is FQNEAQ (reference sequence).

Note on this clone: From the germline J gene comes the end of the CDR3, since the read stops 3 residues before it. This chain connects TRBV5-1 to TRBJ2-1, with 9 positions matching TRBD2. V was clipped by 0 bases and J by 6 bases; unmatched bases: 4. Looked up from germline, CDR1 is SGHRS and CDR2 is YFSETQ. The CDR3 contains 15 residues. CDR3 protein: CASSLGLAGINEQFF. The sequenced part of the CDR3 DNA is TGCGCCAGCAGCTTGGGGCTAGCGGGGATCAATGAG. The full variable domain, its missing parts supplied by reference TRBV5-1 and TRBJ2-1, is KAGVTQTPRYLIKTRGQQVTLSCSPISGHRSVSWYQQTPGQGLQFLFEYFSETQRNKGNFPGRFSGRQFSNSRSEMNVSTLELGDSALYLCASSLGLAGINEQFFGPGTRLTVL.

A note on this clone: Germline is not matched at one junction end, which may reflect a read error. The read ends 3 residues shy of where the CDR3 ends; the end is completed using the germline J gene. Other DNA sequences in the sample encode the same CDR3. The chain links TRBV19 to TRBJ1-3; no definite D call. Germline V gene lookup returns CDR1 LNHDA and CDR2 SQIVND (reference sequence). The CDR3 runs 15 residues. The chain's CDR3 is CASSMYSTSGNTIYF. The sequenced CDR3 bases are TGTGCCAGTAGTATGTACAGTACCTCTGGAAACACA.

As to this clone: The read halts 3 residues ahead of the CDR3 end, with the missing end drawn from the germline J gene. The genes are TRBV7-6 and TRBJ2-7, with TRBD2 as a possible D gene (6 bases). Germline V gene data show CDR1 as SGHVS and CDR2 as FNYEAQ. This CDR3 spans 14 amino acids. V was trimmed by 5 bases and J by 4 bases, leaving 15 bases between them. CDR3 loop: CASSPDGGPYEQYF. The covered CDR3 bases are TGTGCCAGCAGCCCCGACGGGGGACCTTACGAG.